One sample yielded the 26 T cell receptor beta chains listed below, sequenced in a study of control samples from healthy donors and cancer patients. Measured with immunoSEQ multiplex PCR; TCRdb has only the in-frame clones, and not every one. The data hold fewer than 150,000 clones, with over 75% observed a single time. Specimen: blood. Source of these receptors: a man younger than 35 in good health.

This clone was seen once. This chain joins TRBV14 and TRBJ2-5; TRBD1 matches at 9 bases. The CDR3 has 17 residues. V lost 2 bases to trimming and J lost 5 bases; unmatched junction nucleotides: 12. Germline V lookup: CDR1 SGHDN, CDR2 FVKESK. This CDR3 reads CASSQPSRRTGVETQYF. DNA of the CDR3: TGTGCCAGCAGCCAACCCTCCCGCAGGACAGGGGTTGAGACCCAGTACTTC.

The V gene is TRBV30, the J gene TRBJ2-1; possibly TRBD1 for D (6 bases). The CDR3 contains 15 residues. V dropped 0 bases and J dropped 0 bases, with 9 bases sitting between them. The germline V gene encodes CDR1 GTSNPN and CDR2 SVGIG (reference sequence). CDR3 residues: CAWSVGQISYNEQFF. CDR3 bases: TGTGCCTGGAGTGTGGGACAAATCTCCTACAATGAGCAGTTCTTC.

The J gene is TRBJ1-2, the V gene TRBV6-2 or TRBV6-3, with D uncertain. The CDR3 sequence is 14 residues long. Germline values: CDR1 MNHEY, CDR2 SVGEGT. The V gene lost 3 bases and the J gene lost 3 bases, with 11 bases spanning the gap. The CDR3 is CASSYPRGDYGYTF. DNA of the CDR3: TGTGCCAGCAGTTATCCCCGGGGAGACTATGGCTACACCTTC.

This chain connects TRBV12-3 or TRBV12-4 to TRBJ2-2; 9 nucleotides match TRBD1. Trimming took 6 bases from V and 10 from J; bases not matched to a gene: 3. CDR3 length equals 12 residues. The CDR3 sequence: CASSDRGKELFF. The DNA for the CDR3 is TGTGCCAGCAGCGACAGGGGGAAGGAGCTGTTTTTT.

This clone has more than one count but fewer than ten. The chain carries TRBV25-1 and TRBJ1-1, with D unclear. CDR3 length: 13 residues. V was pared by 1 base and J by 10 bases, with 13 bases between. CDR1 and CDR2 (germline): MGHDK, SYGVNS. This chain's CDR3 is CASSESGNPGAFF. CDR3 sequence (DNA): TGTGCCAGCAGTGAATCCGGGAATCCAGGAGCTTTCTTT.

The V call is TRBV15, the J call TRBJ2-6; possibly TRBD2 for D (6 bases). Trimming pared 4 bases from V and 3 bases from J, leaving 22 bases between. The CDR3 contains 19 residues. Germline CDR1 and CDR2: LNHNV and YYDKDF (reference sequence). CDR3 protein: CATSTPSGEERSGANVLTF. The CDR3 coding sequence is TGTGCCACCAGCACCCCCTCGGGGGAAGAAAGAAGTGGGGCCAACGTCCTGACTTTC.

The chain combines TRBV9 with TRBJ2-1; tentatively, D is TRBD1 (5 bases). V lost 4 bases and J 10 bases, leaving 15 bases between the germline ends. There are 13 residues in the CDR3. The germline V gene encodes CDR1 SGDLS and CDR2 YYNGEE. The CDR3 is CASSPPDKLEQFF. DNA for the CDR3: TGTGCCAGCAGCCCGCCGGACAAACTGGAGCAGTTCTTC.

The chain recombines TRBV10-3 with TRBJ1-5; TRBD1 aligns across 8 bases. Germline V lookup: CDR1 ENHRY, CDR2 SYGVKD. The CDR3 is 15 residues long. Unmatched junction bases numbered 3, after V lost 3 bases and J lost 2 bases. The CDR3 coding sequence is TGTGCCATCAGTGAAGGGACAGGAGGCAATCAGCCCCAGCATTTT. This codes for CAISEGTGGNQPQHF.

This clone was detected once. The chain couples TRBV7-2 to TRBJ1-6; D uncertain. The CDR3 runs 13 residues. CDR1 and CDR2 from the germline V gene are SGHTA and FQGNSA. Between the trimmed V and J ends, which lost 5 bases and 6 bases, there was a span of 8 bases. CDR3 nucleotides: TGTGCCAGCAGCGTTTCGAGTAATTCACCCCTCCACTTT. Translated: CASSVSSNSPLHF.

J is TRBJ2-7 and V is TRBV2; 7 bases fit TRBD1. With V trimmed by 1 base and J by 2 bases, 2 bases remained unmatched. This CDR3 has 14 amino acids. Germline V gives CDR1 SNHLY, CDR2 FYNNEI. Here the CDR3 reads CASSEVGTAYEQYV. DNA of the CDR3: TGTGCCAGCAGTGAAGTGGGGACAGCCTACGAGCAGTACGTC.

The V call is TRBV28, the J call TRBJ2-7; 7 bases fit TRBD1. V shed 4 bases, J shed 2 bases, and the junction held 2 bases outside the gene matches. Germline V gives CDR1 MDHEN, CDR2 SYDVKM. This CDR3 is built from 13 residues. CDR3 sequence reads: CASSSTGTYEQYF. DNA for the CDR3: TGTGCCAGCAGTTCGACAGGGACCTACGAGCAGTACTTC. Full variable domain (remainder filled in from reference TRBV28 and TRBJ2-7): DVKVTQSSRYLVKRTGEKVFLECVQDMDHENMFWYRQDPGLGLRLIYFSYDVKMKEKGDIPEGYSVSREKKERFSLILESASTNQTSMYLCASSSTGTYEQYFGPGTRLTVT.

For the CDR3, the DNA is TGTGCCAGCAGGTCGGGGGGCCCTCAAGAGACCCAGTACTTC. As protein: CASRSGGPQETQYF. V gene TRBV11-2 combines with J gene TRBJ2-5; weak D call: TRBD2 (7 bases). The length of the CDR3 is 14 residues. Trimming left V 6 bases short and J 2 bases short, with 13 bases between. The germline gives CDR1 SGHAT, CDR2 FQNNGV.

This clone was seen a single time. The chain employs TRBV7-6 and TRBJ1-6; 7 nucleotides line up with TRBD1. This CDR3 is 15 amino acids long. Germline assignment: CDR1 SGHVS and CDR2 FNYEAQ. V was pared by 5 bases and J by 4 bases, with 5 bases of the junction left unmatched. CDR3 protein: CASSPGTDYNSPLHF. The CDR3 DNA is TGTGCCAGCAGCCCTGGGACAGATTATAATTCACCCCTCCACTTT. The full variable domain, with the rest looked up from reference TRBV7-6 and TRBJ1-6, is GAGVSQSPRYKVTKRGQDVALRCDPISGHVSLYWYRQALGQGPEFLTYFNYEAQQDKSGLPNDRFSAERPEGSISTLTIQRTEQRDSAMYRCASSPGTDYNSPLHFGNGTRLTVT.

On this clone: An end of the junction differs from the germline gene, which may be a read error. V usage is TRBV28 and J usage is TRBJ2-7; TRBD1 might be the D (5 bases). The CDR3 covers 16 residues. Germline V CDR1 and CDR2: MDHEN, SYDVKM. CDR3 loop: CASSRAGLRGSHEQYF. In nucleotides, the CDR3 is TGTGCCAGCAGTCGCGCCGGCCTAAGGGGCTCCCACGAGCAGTACTTC.

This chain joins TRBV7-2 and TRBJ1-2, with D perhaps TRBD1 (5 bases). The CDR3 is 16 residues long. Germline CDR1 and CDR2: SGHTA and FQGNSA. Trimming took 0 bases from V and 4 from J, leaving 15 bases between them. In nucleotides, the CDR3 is TGTGCCAGCAGCTTAGCCGGGGTCAGGGAAGCCTATGGCTACACCTTC. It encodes CASSLAGVREAYGYTF.

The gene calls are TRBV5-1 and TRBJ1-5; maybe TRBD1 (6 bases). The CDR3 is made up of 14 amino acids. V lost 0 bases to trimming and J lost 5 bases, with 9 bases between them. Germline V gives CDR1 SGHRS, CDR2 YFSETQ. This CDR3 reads CASSLDPGDQPQHF. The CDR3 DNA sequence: TGCGCCAGCAGCTTGGACCCAGGGGATCAGCCCCAGCATTTT.

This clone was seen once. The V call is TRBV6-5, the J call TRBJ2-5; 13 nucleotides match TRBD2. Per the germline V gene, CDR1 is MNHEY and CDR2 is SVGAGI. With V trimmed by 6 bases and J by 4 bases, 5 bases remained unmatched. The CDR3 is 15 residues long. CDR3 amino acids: CASRLGLAGSETQYF. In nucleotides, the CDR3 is TGTGCCAGCAGATTGGGACTAGCGGGATCAGAGACCCAGTACTTC.

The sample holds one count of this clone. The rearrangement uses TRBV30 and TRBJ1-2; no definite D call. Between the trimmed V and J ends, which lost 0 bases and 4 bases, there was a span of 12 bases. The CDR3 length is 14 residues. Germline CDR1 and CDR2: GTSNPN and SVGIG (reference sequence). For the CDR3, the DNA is TGTGCCTGGAGTGTAGCAAACCTCCTCTATGGCTACACCTTC. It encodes CAWSVANLLYGYTF.

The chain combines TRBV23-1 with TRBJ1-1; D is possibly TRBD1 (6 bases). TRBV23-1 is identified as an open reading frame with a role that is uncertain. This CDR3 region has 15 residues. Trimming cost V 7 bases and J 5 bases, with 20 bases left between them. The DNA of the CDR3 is TGCGCCAGCACCCACCAAGACAGGAGGAGGACTGAAGCTTTCTTT. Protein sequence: CASTHQDRRRTEAFF.

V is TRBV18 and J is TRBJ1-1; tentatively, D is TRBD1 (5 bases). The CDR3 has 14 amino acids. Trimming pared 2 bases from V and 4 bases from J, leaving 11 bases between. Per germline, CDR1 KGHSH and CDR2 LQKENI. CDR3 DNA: TGTGCCAGCTCACCAGGGCAGGGCGGCACTGAAGCTTTCTTT. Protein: CASSPGQGGTEAFF.

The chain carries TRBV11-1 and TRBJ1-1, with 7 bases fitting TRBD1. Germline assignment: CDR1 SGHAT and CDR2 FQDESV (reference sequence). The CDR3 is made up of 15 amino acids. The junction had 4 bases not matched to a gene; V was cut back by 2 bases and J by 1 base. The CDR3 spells CASSLPGTENTEAFF. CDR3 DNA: TGTGCCAGCAGCTTACCCGGGACAGAGAACACTGAAGCTTTCTTT.

The CDR3, as DNA: TGTGCCAGCAGCGCTCCGGGACAGGGAACAGATACGCAGTATTTT. Residues: CASSAPGQGTDTQYF. The chain uses TRBV7-8 and TRBJ2-3, with 9 bases that match TRBD1. This CDR3 comprises 15 residues. J was trimmed by 3 bases and V by 5 bases; bases with no gene match: 6. Germline V CDR1 and CDR2: SGHVS, FQNEAQ. Supplemented by reference TRBV7-8 and TRBJ2-3, the full variable domain reads GAGVSQSPRYKVAKRGQDVALRCDPISGHVSLFWYQQALGQGPEFLTYFQNEAQLDKSGLPSDRFFAERPEGSVSTLKIQRTQQEDSAVYLCASSAPGQGTDTQYFGPGTRLTVL.

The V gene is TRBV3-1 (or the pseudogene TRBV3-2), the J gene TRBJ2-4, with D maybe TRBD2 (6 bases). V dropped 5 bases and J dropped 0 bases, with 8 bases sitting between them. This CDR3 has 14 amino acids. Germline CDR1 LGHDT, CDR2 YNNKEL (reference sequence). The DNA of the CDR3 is TGTGCCAGCAGCTTGGAGGGAGCCAAAAACATTCAGTACTTC. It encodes CASSLEGAKNIQYF.

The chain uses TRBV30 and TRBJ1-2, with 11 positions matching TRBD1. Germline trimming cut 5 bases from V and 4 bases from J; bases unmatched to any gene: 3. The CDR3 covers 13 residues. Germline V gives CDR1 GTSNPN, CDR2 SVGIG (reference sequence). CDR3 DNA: TGTGCCTGGGGGACAGGGGGAGGCTATGGCTACACCTTC. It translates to CAWGTGGGYGYTF.

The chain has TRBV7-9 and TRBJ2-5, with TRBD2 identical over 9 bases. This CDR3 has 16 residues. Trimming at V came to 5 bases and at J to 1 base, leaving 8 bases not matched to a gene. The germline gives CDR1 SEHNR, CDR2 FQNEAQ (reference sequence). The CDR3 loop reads CASSRGAGGRQETQYF. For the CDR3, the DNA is TGTGCCAGCAGCCGGGGGGCGGGAGGGCGCCAAGAGACCCAGTACTTC.

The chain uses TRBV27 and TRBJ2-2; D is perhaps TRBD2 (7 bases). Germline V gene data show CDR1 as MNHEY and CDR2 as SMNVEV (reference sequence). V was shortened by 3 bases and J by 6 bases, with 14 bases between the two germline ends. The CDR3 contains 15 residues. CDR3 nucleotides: TGTGCCAGCAGTTTTGTGAGGGAGGGGGCCGGGGAGCTGTTTTTT. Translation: CASSFVREGAGELFF.